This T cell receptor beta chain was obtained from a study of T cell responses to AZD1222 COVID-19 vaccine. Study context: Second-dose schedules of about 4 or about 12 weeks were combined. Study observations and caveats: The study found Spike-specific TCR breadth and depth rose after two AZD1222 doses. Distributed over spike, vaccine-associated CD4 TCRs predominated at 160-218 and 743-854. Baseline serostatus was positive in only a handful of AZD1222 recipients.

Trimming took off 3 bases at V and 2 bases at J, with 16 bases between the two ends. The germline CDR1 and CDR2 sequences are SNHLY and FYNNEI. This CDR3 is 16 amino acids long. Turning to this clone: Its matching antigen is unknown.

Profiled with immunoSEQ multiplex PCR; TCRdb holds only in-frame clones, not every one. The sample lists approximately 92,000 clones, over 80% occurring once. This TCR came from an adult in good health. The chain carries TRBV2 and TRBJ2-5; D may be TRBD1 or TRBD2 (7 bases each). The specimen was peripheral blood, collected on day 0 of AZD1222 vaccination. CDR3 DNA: TGTGCCAGCAGTGAGGGGAGGGGGCCGATACAAGAGACCCAGTACTTC. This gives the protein CASSEGRGPIQETQYF. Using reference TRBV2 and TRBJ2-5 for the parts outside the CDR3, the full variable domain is EPEVTQTPSHQVTQMGQEVILRCVPISNHLYFYWYRQILGQKVEFLVSFYNNEISEKSEIFDDQFSVERPDGSNFTLKIRSTKLEDSAMYFCASSEGRGPIQETQYFGPGTRLLVL.